These 4 T cell receptor beta chains originate from one sample sequenced in a study of OX40 agonist ivuxolimab in advanced cancers. Produced via immunoSEQ multiplex PCR; TCRdb's table is partial and in-frame only. The data hold roughly 80,000 clones, with 84% observed a single time. Here the sequenced sample was CD4+ or CD8+ T cells sorted from blood, taken in a trial of the OX40 agonist ivuxolimab. The source is an adult with an advanced solid tumor such as melanoma, head and neck, liver or kidney cancer.

The chain uses TRBV11-2 and TRBJ1-5; TRBD1 matches 8 bases. V was pared by 4 bases and J by 4 bases, with 3 bases of the junction left unmatched. The CDR3 loop spans 14 amino acids. Germline assignment: CDR1 SGHAT and CDR2 FQNNGV. The CDR3 DNA is TGTGCCAGCAGCTCGCAGGGGGCGAATCAGCCCCAGCATTTT. It yields the protein CASSSQGANQPQHF.

The chain combines TRBV2 with TRBJ1-1; TRBD1 aligns across 7 bases. CDR1 is SNHLY, CDR2 FYNNEI, per germline. With 4 bases clipped from V and 5 bases from J, the junction kept 7 bases outside the gene matches. This CDR3 has 14 residues. CDR3 region: CASSGQGAGTEAFF. The CDR3 DNA sequence: TGTGCCAGCAGTGGACAGGGTGCGGGTACTGAAGCTTTCTTT.

The rearrangement uses TRBV7-9 and TRBJ2-7; D is possibly TRBD2 (7 bases). CDR1 is SEHNR, CDR2 FQNEAQ, per germline (reference sequence). Trimming pared 0 bases from V and 3 bases from J, leaving 21 bases between. This CDR3 spans 18 amino acids. This chain's CDR3 is CASSLARLRQGRDYEQYF. As DNA, the CDR3 is TGTGCCAGCAGCTTAGCTCGATTGAGGCAGGGGAGGGACTACGAGCAGTACTTC. The full variable domain, with the rest looked up from reference TRBV7-9 and TRBJ2-7, is DTGVSQNPRHKITKRGQNVTFRCDPISEHNRLYWYRQTLGQGPEFLTYFQNEAQLEKSRLLSDRFSAERPKGSFSTLEIQRTEQGDSAMYLCASSLARLRQGRDYEQYFGPGTRLTVT.

V usage is TRBV7-2 and J usage is TRBJ2-5, with D perhaps matching TRBD2 (6 bases). The germline CDR1 and CDR2 sequences are SGHTA and FQGNSA. CDR3 length: 14 amino acids. Trimming took 1 base from V and 5 from J, leaving 11 bases between them. The CDR3 bases are TGTGCCAGCAGCTTAGTGGTTGGGAGGGAGACCCAGTACTTC. Translating gives CASSLVVGRETQYF.